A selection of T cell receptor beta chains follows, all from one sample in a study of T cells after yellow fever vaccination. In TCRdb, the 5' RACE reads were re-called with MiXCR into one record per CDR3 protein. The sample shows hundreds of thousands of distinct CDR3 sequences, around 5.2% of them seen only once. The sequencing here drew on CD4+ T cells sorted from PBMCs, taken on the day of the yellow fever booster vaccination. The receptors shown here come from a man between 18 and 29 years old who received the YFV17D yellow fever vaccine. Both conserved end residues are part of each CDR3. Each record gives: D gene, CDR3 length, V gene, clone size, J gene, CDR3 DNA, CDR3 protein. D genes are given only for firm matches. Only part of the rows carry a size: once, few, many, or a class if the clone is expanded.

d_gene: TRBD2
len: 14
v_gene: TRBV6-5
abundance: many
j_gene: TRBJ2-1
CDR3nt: TGTGCCAGCAGCATGGGGGGGGATGAAATTGAGCAGTTCTTC
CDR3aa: CASSMGGDEIEQFF

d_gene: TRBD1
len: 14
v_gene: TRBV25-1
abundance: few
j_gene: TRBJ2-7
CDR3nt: TGTGCCAGCAGTGTTGGGACAGGGACGGGGGAGCAGTACTTC
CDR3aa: CASSVGTGTGEQYF

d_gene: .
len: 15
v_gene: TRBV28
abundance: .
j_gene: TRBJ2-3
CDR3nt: TGTGCCAGCAGTTTAGTGCAGGGGAAGTCAGATACGCAGTATTTT
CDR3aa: CASSLVQGKSDTQYF

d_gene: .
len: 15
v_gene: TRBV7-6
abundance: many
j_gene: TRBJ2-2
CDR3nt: TGTGCCAGCAGCTTAGCAGGCGGACTAACGGGGGAGCTGTTTTTT
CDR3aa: CASSLAGGLTGELFF

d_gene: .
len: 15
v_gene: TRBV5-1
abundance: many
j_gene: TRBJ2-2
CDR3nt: TGCGCCAGCAGAAAAGCTGGAACGAACACCGGGGAGCTGTTTTTT
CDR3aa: CASRKAGTNTGELFF

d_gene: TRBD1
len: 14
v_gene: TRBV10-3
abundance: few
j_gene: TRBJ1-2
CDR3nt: TGTGCCATCAGGGGACAGGGGAGCTCCTATGGCTACACCTTC
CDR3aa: CAIRGQGSSYGYTF

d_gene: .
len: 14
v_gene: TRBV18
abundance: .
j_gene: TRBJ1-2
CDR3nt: TGTGCCAGCTCACCAGGCCAGAGCGTTTATGGCTACACCTTC
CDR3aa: CASSPGQSVYGYTF

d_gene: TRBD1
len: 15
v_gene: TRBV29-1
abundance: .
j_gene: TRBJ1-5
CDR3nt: TGCAGCGTTGCCGAGGGGGCAGATACAAATCAGCCCCAGCATTTT
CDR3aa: CSVAEGADTNQPQHF

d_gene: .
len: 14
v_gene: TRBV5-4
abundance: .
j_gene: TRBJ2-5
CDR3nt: TGTGCCAGCAACGGCCGGGACAAAGAAGAGACCCAGTACTTC
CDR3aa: CASNGRDKEETQYF

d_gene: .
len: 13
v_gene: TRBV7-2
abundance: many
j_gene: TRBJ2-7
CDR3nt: TGTGCCAGCAGCCCCGGGACGGGGGCTGTGCAGTACTTC
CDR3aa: CASSPGTGAVQYF

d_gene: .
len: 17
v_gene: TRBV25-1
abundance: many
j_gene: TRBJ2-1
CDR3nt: TGTGCCAGCAGTGGGGCAGGTTCAACGAGCTCCTACAATGAGCAGTTCTTC
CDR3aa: CASSGAGSTSSYNEQFF

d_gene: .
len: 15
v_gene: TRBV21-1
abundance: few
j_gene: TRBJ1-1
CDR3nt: TGTGCCAGCAGCAAAGAGAGCAGGGGAAACACTGAAGCTTTCTTT
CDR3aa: CASSKESRGNTEAFF

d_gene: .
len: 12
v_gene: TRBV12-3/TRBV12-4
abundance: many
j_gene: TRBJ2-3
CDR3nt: TGTGCCAGCAGGACAGTGGGAGATACGCAGTATTTT
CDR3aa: CASRTVGDTQYF

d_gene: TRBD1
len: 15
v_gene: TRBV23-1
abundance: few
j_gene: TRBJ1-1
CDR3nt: TGCGCCAGCACTAGGGACAGGGGGCACAACACTGAAGCTTTCTTT
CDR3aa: CASTRDRGHNTEAFF

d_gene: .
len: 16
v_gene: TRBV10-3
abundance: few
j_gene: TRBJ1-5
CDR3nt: TGTGCCATCAGTGAGTCGCAGCTGGTCAGGAGTCAGCCCCAGCATTTT
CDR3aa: CAISESQLVRSQPQHF

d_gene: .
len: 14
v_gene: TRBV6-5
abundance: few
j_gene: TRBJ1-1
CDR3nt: TGTGCCAGCAGCCCAGGGGTGGTTTATACTGAAGCTTTCTTT
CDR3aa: CASSPGVVYTEAFF

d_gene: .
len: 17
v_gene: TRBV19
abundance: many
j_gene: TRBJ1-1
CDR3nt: TGTGCCAGTAAGAGTTCCGGGCTGGTTTTTGGTGGCACTGAAGCTTTCTTT
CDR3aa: CASKSSGLVFGGTEAFF

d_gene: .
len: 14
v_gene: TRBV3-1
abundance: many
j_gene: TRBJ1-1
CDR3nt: TGTGCCAGCAGCCAAGGGTCCTTGGAAACTGAAGCTTTCTTT
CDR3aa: CASSQGSLETEAFF

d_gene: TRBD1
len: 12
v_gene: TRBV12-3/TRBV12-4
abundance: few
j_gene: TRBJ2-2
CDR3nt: TGTGCCAGCCGGACAGGGGTAGGGGAGCTGTTTTTT
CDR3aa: CASRTGVGELFF

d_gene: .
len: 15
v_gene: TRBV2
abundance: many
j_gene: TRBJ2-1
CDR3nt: TGTGCCAGCAGTGAAGCGCAGACGGAATACAATGAGCAGTTCTTC
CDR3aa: CASSEAQTEYNEQFF

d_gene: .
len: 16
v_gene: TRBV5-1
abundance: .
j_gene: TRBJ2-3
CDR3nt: TGCGCCAGCAGCTCTCGGCGGGTGGGATCCACAGATACGCAGTATTTT
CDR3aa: CASSSRRVGSTDTQYF

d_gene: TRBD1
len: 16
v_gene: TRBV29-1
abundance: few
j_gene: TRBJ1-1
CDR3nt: TGCAGCGTCACCGGACAGGCTCAACTGAGGAACACTGAAGCTTTCTTT
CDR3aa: CSVTGQAQLRNTEAFF

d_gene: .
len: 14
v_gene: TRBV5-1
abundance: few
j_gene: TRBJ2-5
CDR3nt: TGCGCCAGCAGCTCGATGTCGGGGGAAGAGACCCAGTACTTC
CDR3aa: CASSSMSGEETQYF

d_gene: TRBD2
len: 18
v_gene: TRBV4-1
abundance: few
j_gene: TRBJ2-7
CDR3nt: TGCGCCAGCAGCCAAGACGGTGGTGGGGGACTAGCCTACTACGAGCAGTACTTC
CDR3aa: CASSQDGGGGLAYYEQYF

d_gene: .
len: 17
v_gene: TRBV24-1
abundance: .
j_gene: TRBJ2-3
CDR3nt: TGTGCCACCAGTGATTTGGGGGGGCAGGGCTTCTCAGATACGCAGTATTTT
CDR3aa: CATSDLGGQGFSDTQYF

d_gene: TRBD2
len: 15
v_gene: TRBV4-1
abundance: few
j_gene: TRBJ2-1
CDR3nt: TGCGCCAGCAGCCACGCGGGGGGGCCTTTCAATGAGCAGTTCTTC
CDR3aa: CASSHAGGPFNEQFF

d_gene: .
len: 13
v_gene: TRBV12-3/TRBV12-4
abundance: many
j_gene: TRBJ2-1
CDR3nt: TGTGCCAGCACCGTCGACACATACAATGAGCAGTTCTTC
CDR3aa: CASTVDTYNEQFF

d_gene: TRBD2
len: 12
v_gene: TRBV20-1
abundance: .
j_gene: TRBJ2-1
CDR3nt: TGCAGTACGGGGGGGACCTACAATGAGCAGTTCTTC
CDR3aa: CSTGGTYNEQFF

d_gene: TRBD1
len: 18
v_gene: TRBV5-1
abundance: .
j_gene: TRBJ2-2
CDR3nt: TGCGCCTGCAGCTTGCTCAGGGGGCAATTCGTCGGGACCGGGGAGCTGTTTTTT
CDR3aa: CACSLLRGQFVGTGELFF

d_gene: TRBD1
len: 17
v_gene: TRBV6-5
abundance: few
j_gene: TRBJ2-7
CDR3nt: TGTGCCAGCAGTTACTCGACCGTCGGGACAGGGGGATACGAGCAGTACTTC
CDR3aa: CASSYSTVGTGGYEQYF

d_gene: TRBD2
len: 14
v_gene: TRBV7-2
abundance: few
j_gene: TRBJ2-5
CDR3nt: TGTGCCAGCAGCTTTCGGCGGGGGACCCCGACCCAGTACTTC
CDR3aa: CASSFRRGTPTQYF

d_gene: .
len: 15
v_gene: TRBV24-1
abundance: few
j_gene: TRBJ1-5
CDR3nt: TGTGCCACCCGTGGGAGCAGCCCTCCGAATCAGCCCCAGCATTTT
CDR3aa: CATRGSSPPNQPQHF

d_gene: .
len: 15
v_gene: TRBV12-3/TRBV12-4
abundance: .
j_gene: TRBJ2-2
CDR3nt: TGTGCCAGCAGCCGGGGTAGCGCGAACACCGGGGAGCTGTTTTTT
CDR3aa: CASSRGSANTGELFF

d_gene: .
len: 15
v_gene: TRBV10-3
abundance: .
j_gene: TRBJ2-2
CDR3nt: TGTGCCATCCGGGCGGCTCTGGGGGACACCGGGGAGCTGTTTTTT
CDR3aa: CAIRAALGDTGELFF

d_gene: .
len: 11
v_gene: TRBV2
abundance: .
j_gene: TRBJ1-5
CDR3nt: TGTGCCAGCAGTGAATCAGGGCCCCAGCATTTT
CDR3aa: CASSESGPQHF

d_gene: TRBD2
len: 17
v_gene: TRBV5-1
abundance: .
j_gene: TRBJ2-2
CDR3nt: TGCGCCAGCAGCCCCACAGGGACTAGCTACAACACCGGGGAGCTGTTTTTT
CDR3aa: CASSPTGTSYNTGELFF

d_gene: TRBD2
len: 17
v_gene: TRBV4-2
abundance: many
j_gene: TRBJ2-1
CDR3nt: TGTGCCAGCAGCCAAGATCCTAGCGGGGGGGCCAGGAATGAGCAGTTCTTC
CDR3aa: CASSQDPSGGARNEQFF

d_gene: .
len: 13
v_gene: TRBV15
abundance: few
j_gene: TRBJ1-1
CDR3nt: TGTGCCACCAGCAGACAGGGGAACACTGAAGCTTTCTTT
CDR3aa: CATSRQGNTEAFF

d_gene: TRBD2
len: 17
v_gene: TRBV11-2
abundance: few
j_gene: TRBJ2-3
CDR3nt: TGTGCCAGCAGCGAAAAGATACTAGCGGGGGGTACAGATACGCAGTATTTT
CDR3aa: CASSEKILAGGTDTQYF

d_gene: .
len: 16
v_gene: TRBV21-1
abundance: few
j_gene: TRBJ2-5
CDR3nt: TGTGCCAGCAGCAAAGTTAGCAGGGGAGGCTTGGAGACCCAGTACTTC
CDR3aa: CASSKVSRGGLETQYF

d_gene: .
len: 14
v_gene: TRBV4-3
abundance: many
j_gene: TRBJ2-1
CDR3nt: TGCGCCAGCAGCCAAGAGGCACGGAACAATGAGCAGTTCTTC
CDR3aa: CASSQEARNNEQFF